The 4 T cell receptor beta chains below were found in one sample sequenced in a study of OX40 agonist ivuxolimab in advanced cancers. Measured with immunoSEQ multiplex PCR; TCRdb has only the in-frame clones, and not every one. The top ten hold about 20% of the sample, which has some 32,000 clones, around 83% seen once. This sample comprised CD4+ or CD8+ T cells sorted from blood, obtained in a trial of the OX40 agonist ivuxolimab. These TCRs come from an adult with an advanced solid tumor such as melanoma, head and neck, liver or kidney cancer.

This clone came up once. This rearrangement joins TRBV9 to TRBJ2-1; 11 bases match TRBD2. With V trimmed by 5 bases and J by 0 bases, 16 bases remained unmatched. CDR3 length: 20 amino acids. CDR1 is SGDLS, CDR2 YYNGEE, per germline. CDR3 protein: CASSGTGRLAGINSYNEQFF. The CDR3 nucleotides read TGTGCCAGCAGTGGGACGGGTCGACTAGCGGGAATAAACTCCTACAATGAGCAGTTCTTC.

This clone turned up a few times. Other DNA sequences in this sample translate to the same CDR3. The chain is built from TRBV9 and TRBJ1-2, with D perhaps matching TRBD1 (5 bases). The CDR3 spans 14 residues. Deletions cut 0 bases from V and 2 bases from J, with 8 bases between. Germline CDR1 is SGDLS and CDR2 is YYNGEE. In DNA, the CDR3 is TGTGCCAGCAGCGTAGGAGACAGCAACTATGGCTACACCTTC. This gives the protein CASSVGDSNYGYTF. Together with reference TRBV9 and TRBJ1-2, the CDR3 gives the full variable domain: DSGVTQTPKHLITATGQRVTLRCSPRSGDLSVYWYQQSLDQGLQFLIQYYNGEERAKGNILERFSAQQFPDLHSELNLSSLELGDSALYFCASSVGDSNYGYTFGSGTRLTVV.

The V and J genes are TRBV5-1 and TRBJ1-2; D unresolved. CDR1 and CDR2 from the germline V gene are SGHRS and YFSETQ. The CDR3 runs to 15 residues. V was pared by 0 bases and J by 8 bases, with 17 bases between. The CDR3 loop reads CASSLAGVEPGGYTF. The CDR3 DNA sequence: TGCGCCAGCAGCTTGGCCGGGGTGGAACCGGGCGGCTACACCTTC. The complete variable domain, with remaining parts taken from reference TRBV5-1 and TRBJ1-2, reads KAGVTQTPRYLIKTRGQQVTLSCSPISGHRSVSWYQQTPGQGLQFLFEYFSETQRNKGNFPGRFSGRQFSNSRSEMNVSTLELGDSALYLCASSLAGVEPGGYTFGSGTRLTVV.

This rearrangement joins TRBV19 to TRBJ1-2; 9 nucleotides align to TRBD1. The CDR3 covers 13 residues. The J segment lost 8 bases and the V segment lost 4 bases, leaving 5 bases of the junction unmatched. From germline, CDR1 is LNHDA and CDR2 SQIVND (reference sequence). The DNA of the CDR3 is TGTGCCAGTAGTACTACAGGGGGCGGCGGCTACACCTTC. Protein product: CASSTTGGGGYTF.